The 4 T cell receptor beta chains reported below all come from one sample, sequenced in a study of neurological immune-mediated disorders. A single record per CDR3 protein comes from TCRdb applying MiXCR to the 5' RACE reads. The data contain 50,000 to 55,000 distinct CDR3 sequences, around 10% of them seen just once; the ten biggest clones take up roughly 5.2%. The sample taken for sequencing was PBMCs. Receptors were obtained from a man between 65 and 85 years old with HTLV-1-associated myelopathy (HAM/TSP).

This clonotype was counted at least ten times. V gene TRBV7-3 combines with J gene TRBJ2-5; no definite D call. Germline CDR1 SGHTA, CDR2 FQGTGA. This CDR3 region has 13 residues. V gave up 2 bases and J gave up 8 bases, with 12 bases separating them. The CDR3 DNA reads TGTGCCAGCAGCTTAGACAAGCATCGTACCCAGTACTTC. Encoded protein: CASSLDKHRTQYF.

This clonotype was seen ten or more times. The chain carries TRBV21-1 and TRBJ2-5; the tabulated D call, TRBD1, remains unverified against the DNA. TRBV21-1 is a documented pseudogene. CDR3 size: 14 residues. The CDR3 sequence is CASSKAAGQETQYF. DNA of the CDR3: TGTGCCAGCAGCAAAGCGGCAGGGCAAGAGACCCAGTACTTC.

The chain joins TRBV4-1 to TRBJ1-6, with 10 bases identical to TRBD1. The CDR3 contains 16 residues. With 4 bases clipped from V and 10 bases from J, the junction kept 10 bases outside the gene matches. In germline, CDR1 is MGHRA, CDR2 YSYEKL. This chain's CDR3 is CASSRDRGRSGSPLHF. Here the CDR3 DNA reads TGCGCCAGCAGCCGGGACAGGGGTCGTTCCGGCTCACCCCTCCACTTT.

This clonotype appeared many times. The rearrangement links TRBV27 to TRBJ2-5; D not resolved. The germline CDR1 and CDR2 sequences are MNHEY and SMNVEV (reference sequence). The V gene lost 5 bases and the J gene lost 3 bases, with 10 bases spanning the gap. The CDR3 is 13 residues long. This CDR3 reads CASSRDPEETQYF. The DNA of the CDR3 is TGTGCCAGCAGTCGTGACCCGGAAGAGACCCAGTACTTC.